A selection of T cell receptor beta chains follows, all from one sample in a study of cytomegalovirus exposure and HLA in healthy donors. The protocol was immunoSEQ multiplex PCR, while the TCRdb copy is restricted to in-frame clones and leaves out a portion. Found here are 130,000 to 150,000 clones, roughly 80% of them singletons; the top ten hold approximately 4%. The sample was PBMCs. The source is a woman aged 40 to 50 in good health and CMV-seropositive. The CDR3 runs from the conserved cysteine through the conserved F or W. Fields, in order: V gene, D gene, J gene, CDR3 protein. D genes are given only for firm matches.

>TRBV15|NA|TRBJ1-1
CATSRDVRGSYTEAFF
>TRBV5-6|NA|TRBJ1-6
CASSFITGQYNSPLHF
>TRBV27|NA|TRBJ2-1
CASSFLPLASYNEQFF
>TRBV9|NA|TRBJ2-3
CASSVRGVSSTDTQYF
>TRBV11-1|TRBD1|TRBJ1-1
CASSRTTGSTEAFF
>TRBV5-4|NA|TRBJ2-7
CASSLPSALAYEQYF
>TRBV19|NA|TRBJ2-6
CASSTNRDGANVLTF
>TRBV27|TRBD2|TRBJ2-1
CASGSGGSGEQFF
>TRBV11-2|TRBD1|TRBJ2-5
CATHRTGQETQYF
>TRBV27|TRBD1|TRBJ2-7
CASSLRTGYYF
>TRBV7-8|NA|TRBJ2-3
CASSLNRRGRAGDTQYF
>TRBV6-4|TRBD1|TRBJ2-7
CASTVPWGQKNYEQYF
>TRBV10-3|NA|TRBJ1-6
CAISEGGDNSPLHF
>TRBV30|NA|TRBJ2-7
CAWTAGHRYEQYF